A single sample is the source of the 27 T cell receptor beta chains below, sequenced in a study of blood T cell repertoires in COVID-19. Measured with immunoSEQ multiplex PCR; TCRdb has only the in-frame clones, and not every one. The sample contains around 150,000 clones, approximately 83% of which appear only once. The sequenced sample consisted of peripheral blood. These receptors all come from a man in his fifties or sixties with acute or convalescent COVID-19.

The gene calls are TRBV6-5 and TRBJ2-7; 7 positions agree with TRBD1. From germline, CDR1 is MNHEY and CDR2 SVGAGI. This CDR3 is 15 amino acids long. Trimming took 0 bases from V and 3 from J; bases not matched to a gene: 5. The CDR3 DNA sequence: TGTGCCAGCAGTTACTCGACAGGGACCGGCTACGAGCAGTACTTC. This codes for CASSYSTGTGYEQYF.

CDR3 in amino acids: CASSLGLTPGFEKLFF. The DNA for the CDR3 is TGTGCCAGCAGCTTAGGGTTGACACCAGGGTTCGAAAAACTGTTTTTT. The chain combines TRBV7-8 with TRBJ1-4; tentatively, D is TRBD1 (5 bases). The CDR3 runs to 16 residues. Trimming removed 1 base from V and 8 bases from J, with 17 bases in between. The germline V gene encodes CDR1 SGHVS and CDR2 FQNEAQ.

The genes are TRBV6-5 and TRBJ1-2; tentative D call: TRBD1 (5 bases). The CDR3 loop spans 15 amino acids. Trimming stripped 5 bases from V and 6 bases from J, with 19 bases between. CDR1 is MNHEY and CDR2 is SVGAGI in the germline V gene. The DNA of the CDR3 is TGTGCCAGCAGTCCTACCTGGGCGGGACGGCATGGCTACACCTTC. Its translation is CASSPTWAGRHGYTF.

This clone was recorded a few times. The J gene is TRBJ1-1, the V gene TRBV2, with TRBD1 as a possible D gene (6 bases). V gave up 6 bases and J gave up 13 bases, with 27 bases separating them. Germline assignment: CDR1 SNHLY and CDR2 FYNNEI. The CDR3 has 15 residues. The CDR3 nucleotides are TGTGCCAGCAGGGACCCGGGGGGGCGAGACACGTTTGTTTTCTTT. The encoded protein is CASRDPGGRDTFVFF.

In DNA form, the CDR3 reads TGTGCCAGCTCCTCGACAGGGGGACTCTACAATGAGCAGTTCTTC. Translating gives CASSSTGGLYNEQFF. This chain joins TRBV7-3 and TRBJ2-1; 9 nucleotides match TRBD1. With V trimmed by 8 bases and J by 3 bases, 8 bases remained unmatched. From germline, CDR1 is SGHTA and CDR2 FQGTGA. The CDR3 totals 15 residues.

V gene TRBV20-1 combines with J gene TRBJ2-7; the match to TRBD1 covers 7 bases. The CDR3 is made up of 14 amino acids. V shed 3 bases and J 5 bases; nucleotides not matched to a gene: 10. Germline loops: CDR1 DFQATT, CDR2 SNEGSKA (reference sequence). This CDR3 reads CSASAAGGSDEQYF. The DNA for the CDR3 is TGCAGTGCTAGTGCGGCAGGGGGTAGCGACGAGCAGTACTTC.

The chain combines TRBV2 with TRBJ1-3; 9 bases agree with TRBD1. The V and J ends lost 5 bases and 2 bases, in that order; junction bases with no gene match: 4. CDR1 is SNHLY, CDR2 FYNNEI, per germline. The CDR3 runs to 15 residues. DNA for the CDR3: TGTGCCAGCAGTCCCGGGACAGGGCCTGGAAACACCATATATTTT. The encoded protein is CASSPGTGPGNTIYF.

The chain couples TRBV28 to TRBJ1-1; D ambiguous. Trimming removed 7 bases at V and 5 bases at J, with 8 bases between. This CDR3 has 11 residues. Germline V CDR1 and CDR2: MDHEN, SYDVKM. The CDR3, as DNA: TGTGCCAGCAAGGGCGGGACTGAAGCTTTCTTT. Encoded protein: CASKGGTEAFF.

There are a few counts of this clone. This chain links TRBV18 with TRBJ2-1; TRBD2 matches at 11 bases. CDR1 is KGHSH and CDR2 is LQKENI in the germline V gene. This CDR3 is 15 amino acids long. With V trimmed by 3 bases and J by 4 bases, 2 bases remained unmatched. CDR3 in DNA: TGTGCCAGCTCACCCGGGACTAGCGGATACAATGAGCAGTTCTTC. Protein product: CASSPGTSGYNEQFF.

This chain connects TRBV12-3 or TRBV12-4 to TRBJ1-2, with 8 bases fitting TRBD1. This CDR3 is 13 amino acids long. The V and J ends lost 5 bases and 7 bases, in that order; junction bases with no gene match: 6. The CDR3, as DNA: TGTGCCAGCAGTCCTACAGGGGGGGGTGGCTACACCTTC. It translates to CASSPTGGGGYTF.

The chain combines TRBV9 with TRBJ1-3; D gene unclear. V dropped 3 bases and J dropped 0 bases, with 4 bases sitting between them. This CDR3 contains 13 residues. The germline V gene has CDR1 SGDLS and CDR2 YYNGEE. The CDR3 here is CASSAFSGNTIYF. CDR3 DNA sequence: TGTGCCAGCAGCGCTTTCTCTGGAAACACCATATATTTT. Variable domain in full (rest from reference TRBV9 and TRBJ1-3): DSGVTQTPKHLITATGQRVTLRCSPRSGDLSVYWYQQSLDQGLQFLIQYYNGEERAKGNILERFSAQQFPDLHSELNLSSLELGDSALYFCASSAFSGNTIYFGEGSWLTVV.

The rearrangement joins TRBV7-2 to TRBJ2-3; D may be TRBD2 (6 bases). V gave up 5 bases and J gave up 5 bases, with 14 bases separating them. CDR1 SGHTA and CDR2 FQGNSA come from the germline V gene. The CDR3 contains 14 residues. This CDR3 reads CASSPPNGRDTQYF. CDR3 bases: TGTGCCAGCAGCCCCCCCAACGGGAGAGATACGCAGTATTTT.

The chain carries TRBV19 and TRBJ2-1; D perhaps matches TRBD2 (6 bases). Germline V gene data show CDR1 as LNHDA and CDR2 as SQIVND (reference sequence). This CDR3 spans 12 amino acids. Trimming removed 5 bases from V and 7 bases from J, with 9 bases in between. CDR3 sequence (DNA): TGTGCCAGTAGTCCCGGGAGAAATGAGCAGTTCTTC. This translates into CASSPGRNEQFF.

The CDR3 DNA sequence: TGTGCCAGCAGCTTGATGAGTCGGGGCTACAATGAGCAGTTCTTC. This gives the protein CASSLMSRGYNEQFF. The V gene is TRBV7-8, the J gene TRBJ2-1; D is perhaps TRBD2 (5 bases). Germline V gene data show CDR1 as SGHVS and CDR2 as FQNEAQ. CDR3 length: 15 amino acids. V lost 3 bases to trimming and J lost 3 bases, with 12 bases between them.

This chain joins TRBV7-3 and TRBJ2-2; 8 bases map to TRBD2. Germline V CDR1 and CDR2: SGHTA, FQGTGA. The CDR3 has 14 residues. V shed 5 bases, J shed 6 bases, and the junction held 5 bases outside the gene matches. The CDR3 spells CASSPGRGSGELFF. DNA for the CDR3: TGTGCCAGCAGCCCCGGGAGGGGTTCCGGGGAGCTGTTTTTT. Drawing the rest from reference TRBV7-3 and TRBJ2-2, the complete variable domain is GAGVSQTPSNKVTEKGKYVELRCDPISGHTALYWYRQSLGQGPEFLIYFQGTGAADDSGLPNDRFFAVRPEGSVSTLKIQRTERGDSAVYLCASSPGRGSGELFFGEGSRLTVL.

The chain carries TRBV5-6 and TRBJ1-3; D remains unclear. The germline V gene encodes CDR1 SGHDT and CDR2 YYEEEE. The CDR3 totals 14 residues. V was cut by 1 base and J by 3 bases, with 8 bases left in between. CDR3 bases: TGTGCCAGCAGCTTGTGGGCCGTTGGAAACACCATATATTTT. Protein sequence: CASSLWAVGNTIYF.

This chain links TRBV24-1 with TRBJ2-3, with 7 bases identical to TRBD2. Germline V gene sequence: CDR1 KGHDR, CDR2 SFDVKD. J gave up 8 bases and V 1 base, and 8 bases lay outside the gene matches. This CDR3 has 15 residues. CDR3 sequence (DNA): TGTGCCACCAGTGATTTACGGCGGGAGAGTGGTACGCAGTATTTT. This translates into CATSDLRRESGTQYF.

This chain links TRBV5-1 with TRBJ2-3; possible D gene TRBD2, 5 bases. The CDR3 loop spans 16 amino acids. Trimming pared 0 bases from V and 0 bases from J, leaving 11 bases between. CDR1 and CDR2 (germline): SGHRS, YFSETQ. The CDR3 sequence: CASSLVVAQSTDTQYF. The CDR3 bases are TGCGCCAGCAGCTTGGTGGTAGCGCAAAGCACAGATACGCAGTATTTT.

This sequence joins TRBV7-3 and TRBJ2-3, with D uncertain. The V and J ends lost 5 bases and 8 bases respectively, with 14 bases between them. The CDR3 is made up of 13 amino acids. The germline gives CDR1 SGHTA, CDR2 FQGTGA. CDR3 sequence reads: CASSPTPTGTQYF. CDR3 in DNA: TGTGCCAGCAGCCCTACTCCCACCGGTACGCAGTATTTT.

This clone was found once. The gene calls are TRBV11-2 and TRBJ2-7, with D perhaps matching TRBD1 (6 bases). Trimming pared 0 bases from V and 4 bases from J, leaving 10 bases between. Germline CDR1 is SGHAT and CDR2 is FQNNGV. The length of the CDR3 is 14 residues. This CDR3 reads CASSLEVGGYEQYF. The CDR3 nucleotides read TGTGCCAGCAGCTTAGAAGTAGGGGGATACGAGCAGTACTTC. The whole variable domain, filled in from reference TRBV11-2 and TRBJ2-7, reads EAGVAQSPRYKIIEKRQSVAFWCNPISGHATLYWYQQILGQGPKLLIQFQNNGVVDDSQLPKDRFSAERLKGVDSTLKIQPAKLEDSAVYLCASSLEVGGYEQYFGPGTRLTVT.

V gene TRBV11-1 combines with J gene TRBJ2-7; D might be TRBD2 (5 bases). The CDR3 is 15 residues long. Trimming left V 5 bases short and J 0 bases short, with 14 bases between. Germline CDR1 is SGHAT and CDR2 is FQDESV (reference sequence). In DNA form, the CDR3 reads TGTGCCAGCAGCAGGGAAGCGGTTATCTCCTACGAGCAGTACTTC. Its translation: CASSREAVISYEQYF.

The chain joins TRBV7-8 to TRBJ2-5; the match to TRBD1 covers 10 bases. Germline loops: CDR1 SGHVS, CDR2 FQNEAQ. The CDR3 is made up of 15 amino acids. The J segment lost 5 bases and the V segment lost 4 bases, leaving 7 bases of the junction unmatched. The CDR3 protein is CASSSRPGQGETQYF. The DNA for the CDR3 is TGTGCCAGCAGCTCGCGCCCGGGACAGGGGGAGACCCAGTACTTC.

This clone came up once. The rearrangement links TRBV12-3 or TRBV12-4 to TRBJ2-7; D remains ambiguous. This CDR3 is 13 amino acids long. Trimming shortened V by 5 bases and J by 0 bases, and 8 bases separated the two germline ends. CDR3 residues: CASSSVGSYEQYF. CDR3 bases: TGTGCCAGCAGTAGCGTCGGCTCCTACGAGCAGTACTTC.

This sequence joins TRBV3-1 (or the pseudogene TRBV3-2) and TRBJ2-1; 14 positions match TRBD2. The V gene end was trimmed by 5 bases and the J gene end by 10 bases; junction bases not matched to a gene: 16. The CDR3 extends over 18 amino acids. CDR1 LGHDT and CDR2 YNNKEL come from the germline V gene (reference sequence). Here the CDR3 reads CASSSFGGGLAGVKEQFF. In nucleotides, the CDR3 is TGTGCCAGCAGCTCATTCGGTGGGGGACTAGCGGGAGTTAAGGAGCAGTTCTTC.

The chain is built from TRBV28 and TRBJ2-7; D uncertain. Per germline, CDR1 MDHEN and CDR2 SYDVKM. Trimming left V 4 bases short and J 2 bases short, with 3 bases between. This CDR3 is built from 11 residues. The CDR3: CASSYTYEQYF. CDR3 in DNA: TGTGCCAGCAGTTATACCTACGAGCAGTACTTC.

The CDR3 DNA follows: TGCAGCGTGAGAGGTATCTTAAACTATGGCTACACCTTC. Protein: CSVRGILNYGYTF. V gene TRBV29-1 combines with J gene TRBJ1-2; no definite D call. The CDR3 covers 13 residues. V was clipped by 6 bases and J by 2 bases, with 13 bases between them. Germline loops: CDR1 SQVTM, CDR2 ANQGSEA.

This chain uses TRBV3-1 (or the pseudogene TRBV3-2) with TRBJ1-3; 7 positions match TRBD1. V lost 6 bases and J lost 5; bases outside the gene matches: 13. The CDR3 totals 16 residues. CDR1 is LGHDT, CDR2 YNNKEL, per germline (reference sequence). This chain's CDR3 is CASSPPFTGARNTIYF. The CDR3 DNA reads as TGTGCCAGCAGTCCGCCCTTTACAGGGGCACGAAACACCATATATTTT.